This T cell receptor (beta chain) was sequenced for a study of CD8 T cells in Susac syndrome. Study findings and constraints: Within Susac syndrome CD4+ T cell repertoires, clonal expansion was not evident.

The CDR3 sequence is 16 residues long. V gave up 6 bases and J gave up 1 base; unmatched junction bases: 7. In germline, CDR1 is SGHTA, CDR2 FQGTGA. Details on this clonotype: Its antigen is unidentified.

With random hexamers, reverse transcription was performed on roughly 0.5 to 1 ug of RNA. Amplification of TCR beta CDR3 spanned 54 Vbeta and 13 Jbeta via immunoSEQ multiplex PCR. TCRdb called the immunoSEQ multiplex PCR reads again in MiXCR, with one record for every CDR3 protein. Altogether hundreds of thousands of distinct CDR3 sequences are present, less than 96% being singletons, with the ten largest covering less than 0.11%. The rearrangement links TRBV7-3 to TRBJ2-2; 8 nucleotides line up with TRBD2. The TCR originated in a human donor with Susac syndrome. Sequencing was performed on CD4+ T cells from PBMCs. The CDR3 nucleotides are TGTGCCAGCAGTCAGAGCGGGAGTAGGAACACCGGGGAGCTGTTTTTT. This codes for CASSQSGSRNTGELFF.